The next 20 T cell receptor beta chains were all read from a single sample in a study of blood T cell repertoires in COVID-19. TCRdb's copy holds only in-frame clones and misses some; the assay was immunoSEQ multiplex PCR. The table has about 140,000 clones, 84% seen once. The sample comprised PBMCs or T cells enriched from blood (not recorded which). The receptors originated from a woman aged 45 to 65 with acute COVID-19.

For this clone: One end of the junction is discordant with germline, which a read error may explain. The V call is TRBV7-7, the J call TRBJ2-2; D might be TRBD1 (5 bases). CDR1 is SSHAT, CDR2 FNYEAQ, per germline (reference sequence). This CDR3 is 17 amino acids long. The CDR3 spells CASSPQDGQGNTGELFF. In DNA, the CDR3 is TGTGCTAGCAGCCCCCAGGATGGGCAGGGAAACACCGGGGAGCTGTTTTTT.

The chain recombines TRBV24-1 with TRBJ1-2; 9 positions agree with TRBD1. Trimming took 6 bases from V and 7 from J; bases not matched to a gene: 8. The germline CDR1 and CDR2 sequences are KGHDR and SFDVKD. The CDR3 is 14 amino acids. The CDR3 DNA reads as TGTGCCACCAGTTCCGAGACAGGGGGATCTGGCTACACCTTC. Translating gives CATSSETGGSGYTF.

This clone was detected once. The rearrangement links TRBV6-5 to TRBJ2-1, with TRBD2 identical over 11 bases. Germline V CDR1 and CDR2: MNHEY, SVGAGI. The CDR3 length is 15 residues. With 8 bases clipped from V and 6 bases from J, the junction kept 9 bases outside the gene matches. The CDR3 DNA reads as TGTGCCAGCGCGGTAGCGGGAGGGGCCAGCAATGAGCAGTTCTTC. This encodes CASAVAGGASNEQFF.

The chain recombines TRBV18 with TRBJ2-7, with a weak D call TRBD1 (7 bases). V gave up 3 bases and J gave up 7 bases, with 25 bases separating them. The CDR3 runs 17 residues. Germline V CDR1 and CDR2: KGHSH, LQKENI. The CDR3 sequence: CASSPPGGPETGGEQYF. CDR3 bases: TGTGCCAGCTCACCCCCAGGGGGGCCGGAGACAGGAGGGGAGCAGTACTTC.

Here the CDR3 reads CASSPRDRANEKLFF. DNA of the CDR3: TGTGCCAGCAGCCCGCGGGATAGGGCTAATGAAAAACTGTTTTTT. This rearrangement joins TRBV11-3 to TRBJ1-4; D is unresolved. The V gene's germline CDR1 is SGHNT and CDR2 YENEEA. V lost 5 bases, J lost 3 bases, and 13 bases lay in between. This CDR3 has 15 amino acids. The whole variable domain, filled in from reference TRBV11-3 and TRBJ1-4, reads EAGVVQSPRYKIIEKKQPVAFWCNPISGHNTLYWYLQNLGQGPELLIRYENEEAVDDSQLPKDRFSAERLKGVDSTLKIQPAELGDSAVYLCASSPRDRANEKLFFGSGTQLSVL.

V is TRBV2 and J is TRBJ1-2; D call uncertain. The CDR3 is 14 amino acids. With 6 bases removed from V and 2 bases from J, the gap between germline ends came to 13 bases. CDR1 is SNHLY, CDR2 FYNNEI, per germline. The CDR3 is CASRGSWENYGYTF. For the CDR3, the DNA is TGTGCCAGCAGGGGGTCCTGGGAGAACTATGGCTACACCTTC.

CDR3 protein: CASSPLAGGWNEQFF. CDR3 DNA: TGTGCCAGCAGCCCACTAGCGGGAGGGTGGAATGAGCAGTTCTTC. This rearrangement joins TRBV6-2 or TRBV6-3 to TRBJ2-1, with TRBD2 identical over 13 bases. Germline V lookup: CDR1 MNHEY, CDR2 SVGEGT. The V and J ends lost 6 bases and 7 bases, in that order; junction bases with no gene match: 6. The CDR3 runs 15 residues.

Concerning this clone: The identical CDR3 is also encoded by other nucleotide sequences in the sample. For the CDR3, the DNA is TGTGCCAGCAGCCTCCGGGGAGGTAATGGCTACACCTTC. It translates to CASSLRGGNGYTF. The V call is TRBV25-1, the J call TRBJ1-2; D remains ambiguous. The germline V and J ends were trimmed by 6 bases and 6 bases, with 14 bases remaining between them. The CDR3 length is 13 residues. Germline CDR1 is MGHDK and CDR2 is SYGVNS.

The chain carries TRBV5-8 and TRBJ2-3, with D tentatively TRBD1 (5 bases). Germline values: CDR1 SGHTS, CDR2 YDEGEE. V lost 4 bases and J 4 bases, leaving 7 bases between the germline ends. The CDR3 is 12 residues long. The CDR3 spells CASSVRADTQYF. The CDR3 DNA sequence: TGTGCCAGCAGCGTCAGGGCAGATACGCAGTATTTT.

The rearrangement joins TRBV7-3 to TRBJ1-1, with a weak D call TRBD1 (5 bases). The CDR3 has 15 amino acids. The germline V gene encodes CDR1 SGHTA and CDR2 FQGTGA. The V end lost 4 bases, the J end lost 0 bases, and 12 bases lay between the germline ends. In DNA form, the CDR3 reads TGTGCCAGCAGCTCCTTCGGACAAATGAACACTGAAGCTTTCTTT. As protein: CASSSFGQMNTEAFF.

The genes are TRBV9 and TRBJ1-1, with D unclear. CDR1 SGDLS and CDR2 YYNGEE come from the germline V gene. Trimming stripped 0 bases from V and 1 base from J, with 7 bases between. The CDR3 has 14 amino acids. The CDR3: CASSVGGANTEAFF. CDR3 nucleotides: TGTGCCAGCAGCGTAGGAGGTGCGAACACTGAAGCTTTCTTT. Full variable domain (rest looked up from reference TRBV9 and TRBJ1-1): DSGVTQTPKHLITATGQRVTLRCSPRSGDLSVYWYQQSLDQGLQFLIQYYNGEERAKGNILERFSAQQFPDLHSELNLSSLELGDSALYFCASSVGGANTEAFFGQGTRLTVV.

V is TRBV19 and J is TRBJ2-2; TRBD2 matches at 9 bases. J gave up 6 bases and V 5 bases, and 7 bases lay outside the gene matches. Germline values: CDR1 LNHDA, CDR2 SQIVND (reference sequence). The CDR3 totals 15 residues. The CDR3 DNA sequence: TGTGCCAGTAGTGAGGCTAGCGGGAAACCCGGGGAGCTGTTTTTT. This gives the protein CASSEASGKPGELFF.

This clone was seen only a few times. The gene calls are TRBV7-3 and TRBJ2-2; D remains ambiguous. CDR1 SGHTA and CDR2 FQGTGA come from the germline V gene. Trimming took 5 bases from V and 4 from J, leaving 5 bases between them. The CDR3 totals 12 residues. Here the CDR3 reads CASSPRTGELFF. In DNA form, the CDR3 reads TGTGCCAGCAGCCCCCGCACCGGGGAGCTGTTTTTT. The full variable domain, its missing parts supplied by reference TRBV7-3 and TRBJ2-2, is GAGVSQTPSNKVTEKGKYVELRCDPISGHTALYWYRQSLGQGPEFLIYFQGTGAADDSGLPNDRFFAVRPEGSVSTLKIQRTERGDSAVYLCASSPRTGELFFGEGSRLTVL.

The rearrangement uses TRBV4-1 and TRBJ2-2; 8 bases match TRBD2. Germline CDR1 reads MGHRA; CDR2 reads YSYEKL. Losses at the gene ends were 3 bases for V and 7 bases for J; bases not matched to a gene: 7. CDR3 size: 15 residues. CDR3 bases: TGCGCCAGCAGCCAGAGCGGGAGCGGGAGCGGGGAGCTGTTTTTT. It specifies CASSQSGSGSGELFF.

This clone was counted between two and nine times. The chain couples TRBV13 to TRBJ2-7; TRBD2 agrees at 9 bases. With V trimmed by 5 bases and J by 7 bases, 15 bases remained unmatched. Germline V gene sequence: CDR1 PRHDT, CDR2 FYEKMQ (reference sequence). The CDR3 is made up of 16 amino acids. The DNA for the CDR3 is TGTGCCAGCAGCCCTCGGGAAGCGGGAGGATTTGATGAGCAGTACTTC. It codes for CASSPREAGGFDEQYF.

The genes are TRBV28 and TRBJ1-3; TRBD1 matches at 8 bases. Per the germline V gene, CDR1 is MDHEN and CDR2 is SYDVKM. With 5 bases clipped from V and 0 bases from J, the junction kept 6 bases outside the gene matches. The CDR3 spans 16 residues. CDR3 sequence: CASSRWTGYSGNTIYF. The CDR3 nucleotides are TGTGCCAGCAGTCGGTGGACAGGGTACTCTGGAAACACCATATATTTT.

This rearrangement joins TRBV7-2 to TRBJ1-2; D is unclear. Germline CDR1 SGHTA, CDR2 FQGNSA. This CDR3 region has 14 residues. Between the trimmed V and J ends, which lost 0 bases and 0 bases, there was a span of 5 bases. The CDR3 DNA reads TGTGCCAGCAGCTTAGCGTCTACTAACTATGGCTACACCTTC. It encodes CASSLASTNYGYTF.

The chain recombines TRBV24-1 with TRBJ2-2; no reliable D call. The length of the CDR3 is 14 residues. CDR1 is KGHDR and CDR2 is SFDVKD in the germline V gene. Trimming took 5 bases from V and 6 from J, leaving 12 bases between them. The CDR3 DNA follows: TGTGCCACCAGTGGTTCGGGTCGAGCCGGGGAGCTGTTTTTT. Translation: CATSGSGRAGELFF.

The chain recombines TRBV7-3 with TRBJ2-5; the D is unclear. The CDR3 contains 13 residues. Germline assignment: CDR1 SGHTA and CDR2 FQGTGA. Trimming left V 1 base short and J 2 bases short, with 5 bases between. The CDR3: CASSLRAQETQYF. The CDR3 DNA follows: TGTGCCAGCAGCTTAAGGGCGCAAGAGACCCAGTACTTC.

This chain connects TRBV19 to TRBJ2-1, with TRBD2 as a possible D gene (6 bases). This CDR3 contains 15 residues. CDR1 and CDR2 (germline): LNHDA, SQIVND (reference sequence). Trimming stripped 3 bases from V and 3 bases from J, with 12 bases between. CDR3 nucleotides: TGTGCCAGTAGTATTAGGCAGGGAGGCTACAATGAGCAGTTCTTC. Translation gives CASSIRQGGYNEQFF.